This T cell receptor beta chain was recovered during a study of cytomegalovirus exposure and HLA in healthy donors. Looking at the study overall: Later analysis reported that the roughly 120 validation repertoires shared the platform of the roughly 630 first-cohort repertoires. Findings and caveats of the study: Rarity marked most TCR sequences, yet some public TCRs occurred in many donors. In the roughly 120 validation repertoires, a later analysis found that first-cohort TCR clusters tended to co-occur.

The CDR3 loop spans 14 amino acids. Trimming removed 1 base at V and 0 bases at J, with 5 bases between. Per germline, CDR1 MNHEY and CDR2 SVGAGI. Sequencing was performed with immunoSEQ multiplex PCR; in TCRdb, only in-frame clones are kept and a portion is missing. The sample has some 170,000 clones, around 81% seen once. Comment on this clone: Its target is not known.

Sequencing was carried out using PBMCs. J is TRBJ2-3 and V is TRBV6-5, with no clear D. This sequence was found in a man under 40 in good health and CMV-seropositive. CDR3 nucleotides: TGTGCCAGCAGTTACTGGCAGAGCACAGATACGCAGTATTTT. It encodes CASSYWQSTDTQYF.